This TCR beta chain originates from a study of T cell changes during pregnancy in multiple sclerosis. Sequenced by immunoSEQ multiplex PCR; TCRdb stores in-frame clones only, minus some. This sample yields just under 65,000 clones, of which around 91% are seen a single time; 1% to 1.5% belongs to the top ten. With 7 bases clipped from V and 0 bases from J, the junction kept 9 bases outside the gene matches. The CDR3 consists of 16 residues. The germline V gene encodes CDR1 LNHDA and CDR2 SQIVND (reference sequence). The rearrangement links TRBV19 to TRBJ1-3; 7 bases match TRBD1. The sequences come from peripheral blood, collected after pregnancy. The clonotype originates from a female donor in good health, enrolled as a control in a pregnancy study. As DNA, the CDR3 is TGTGCCAGTACCCAGGGGGGCAGAGCCTCTGGAAACACCATATATTTT. Residues: CASTQGGRASGNTIYF.